This T cell receptor (beta chain) came from a study of T cells in narcolepsy. The CDR3 runs to 15 residues. Trimming left V 0 bases short and J 3 bases short, with 11 bases between. CDR1 is LGHNA, CDR2 YSLEER, per germline. Overall study findings and caveats: Reportedly, autoreactive clonotypes were serially detected in patients' blood but not controls'. In some patient and control memory CD4+ samples, autoreactive clones were absent. HCRT-specific and TRIB2-specific autoreactive clonotypes appeared among same-patient CSF and blood CD4+ clonotypes.

In regard to this clone: The antigen is not known.

Profiling relied on immunoSEQ multiplex PCR, and the TCRdb table lists in-frame clones only, not all of them. The repertoire includes more than 20,000 clones, approximately 85% of them detected once, and roughly 10% sits in the top ten. The receptor was derived from a human donor in good health. Sequencing used memory (CD45RA-) CD4+ T cells from blood. V is TRBV4-3 and J is TRBJ1-1; D possibly corresponds to TRBD1 (5 bases). This chain's CDR3 is CASSQDLRGYTEAFF. The CDR3 nucleotides are TGCGCCAGCAGCCAAGATCTGAGGGGATACACTGAAGCTTTCTTT.